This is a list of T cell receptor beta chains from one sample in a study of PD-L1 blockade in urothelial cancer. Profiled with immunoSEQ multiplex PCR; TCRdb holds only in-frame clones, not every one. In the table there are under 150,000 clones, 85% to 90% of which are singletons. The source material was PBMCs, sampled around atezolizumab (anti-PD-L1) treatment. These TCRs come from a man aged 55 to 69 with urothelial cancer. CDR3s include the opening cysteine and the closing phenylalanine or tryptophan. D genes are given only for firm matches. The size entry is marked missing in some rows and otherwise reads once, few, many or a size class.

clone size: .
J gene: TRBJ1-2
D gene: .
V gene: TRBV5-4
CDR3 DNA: TGTGCCAGCAGTATACAGGGAACATATGGCTACACCTTC
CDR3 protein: CASSIQGTYGYTF

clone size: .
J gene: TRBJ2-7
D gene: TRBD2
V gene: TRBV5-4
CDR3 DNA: TGTGCCAGCAGCCTTCCGGGACTAGCTTCCTACGAGCAGTACTTC
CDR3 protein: CASSLPGLASYEQYF

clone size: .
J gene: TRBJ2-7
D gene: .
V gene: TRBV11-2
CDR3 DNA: TGTGCCAGCAGCTTCCAGGGCAACTACGAGCAGTACTTC
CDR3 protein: CASSFQGNYEQYF

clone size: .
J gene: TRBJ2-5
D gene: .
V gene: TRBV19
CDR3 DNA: TGTGCCAGTAGTATAGCGAACAGACAAGAGACCCAGTACTTC
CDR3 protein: CASSIANRQETQYF

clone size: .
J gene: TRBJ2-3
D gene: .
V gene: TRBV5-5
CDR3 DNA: TGTGCCAGCAGCTGGGGGACTGCGGATACGCAGTATTTT
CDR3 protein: CASSWGTADTQYF

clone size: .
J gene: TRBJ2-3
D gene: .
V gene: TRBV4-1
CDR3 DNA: TGCGCCAGCAGCCAAGACTACAGTGAAATGGGAGATACGCAGTATTTT
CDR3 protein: CASSQDYSEMGDTQYF

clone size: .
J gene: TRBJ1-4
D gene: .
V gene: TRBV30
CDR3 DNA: TGTGCCTGGAGTCCGGGAGGGGCGGGAAAACTGTTTTTT
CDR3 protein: CAWSPGGAGKLFF

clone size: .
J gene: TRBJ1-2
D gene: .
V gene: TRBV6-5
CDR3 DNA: TGTGCCAGCAGTAGGGAGCAGGCCATACCCTATGGCTACACCTTC
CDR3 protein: CASSREQAIPYGYTF

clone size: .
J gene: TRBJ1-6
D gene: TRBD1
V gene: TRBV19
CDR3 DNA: TGTGCCAGTCAACAGGGGGGGAATTCACCCCTCCACTTT
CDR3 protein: CASQQGGNSPLHF

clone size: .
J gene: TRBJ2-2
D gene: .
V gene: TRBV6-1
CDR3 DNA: TGTGCCAGCCCCTCGGTGATCGGGGAGCTGTTTTTT
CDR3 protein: CASPSVIGELFF

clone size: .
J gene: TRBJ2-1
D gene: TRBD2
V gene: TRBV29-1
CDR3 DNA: TGCAGCGGGACTAGTTCCGATGAGCAGTTCTTC
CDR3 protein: CSGTSSDEQFF

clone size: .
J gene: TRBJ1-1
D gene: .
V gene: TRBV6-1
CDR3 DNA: TGTGCCAGCAGTGGCCCCGGGGGGGGCTCGAACACTGAAGCTTTCTTT
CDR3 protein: CASSGPGGGSNTEAFF

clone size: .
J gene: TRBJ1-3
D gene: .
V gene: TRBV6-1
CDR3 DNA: TGTGCCAGCTGTCAGGACTTCTCTGGAAACACCATATATTTT
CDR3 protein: CASCQDFSGNTIYF

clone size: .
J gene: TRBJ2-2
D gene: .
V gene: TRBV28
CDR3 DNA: TGTGCCAGCAGTCCGGGAGACCTCGCCGGGGAGCTGTTTTTT
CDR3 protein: CASSPGDLAGELFF

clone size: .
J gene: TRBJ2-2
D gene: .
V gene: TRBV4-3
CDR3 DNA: TGCGCCAGCAGCCAAGATCGGCGGGCGAACACCGGGGAGCTGTTTTTT
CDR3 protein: CASSQDRRANTGELFF

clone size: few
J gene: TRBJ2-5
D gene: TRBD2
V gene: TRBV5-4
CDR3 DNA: TGTGCCAGCAGCTTGGCGCGAGCGGGAGGAAAAGAGACCCAGTACTTC
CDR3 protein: CASSLARAGGKETQYF

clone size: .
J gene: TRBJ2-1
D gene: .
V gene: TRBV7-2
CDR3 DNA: TGTGCCAGCGCCGCCGGTGGCTACAATGAGCAGTTCTTC
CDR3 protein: CASAAGGYNEQFF

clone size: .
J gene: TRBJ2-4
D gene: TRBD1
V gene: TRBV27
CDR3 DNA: TGTGCCAGCAGCCCCACCGCCGGGACAGGGGTGAACATTCAGTACTTC
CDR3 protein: CASSPTAGTGVNIQYF

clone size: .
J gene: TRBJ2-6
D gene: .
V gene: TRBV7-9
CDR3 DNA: TGTGCCAGCAGCTACAGGGATCCTGGGGCCAACGTCCTGACTTTC
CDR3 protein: CASSYRDPGANVLTF

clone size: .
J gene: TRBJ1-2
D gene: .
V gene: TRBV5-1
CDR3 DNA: TGCGCCAGCAGCTTGGGATTCTTTATTGGCAGGGCGAACCATGGCTACACCTTC
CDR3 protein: CASSLGFFIGRANHGYTF

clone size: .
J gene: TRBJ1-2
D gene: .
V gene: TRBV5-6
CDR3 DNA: TGTGCCAGCAGCTTCCGGGGCGTCGGGACATACTATTGCACCTTC
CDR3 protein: CASSFRGVGTYYCTF

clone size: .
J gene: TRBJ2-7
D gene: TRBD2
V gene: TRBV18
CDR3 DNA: TGTGCCAGCTCACAACCGGGACTAGCCGCGCACGAGCAGTACTTC
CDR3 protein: CASSQPGLAAHEQYF

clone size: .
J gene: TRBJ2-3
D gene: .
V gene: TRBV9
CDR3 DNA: TGTGCCAGCAGCGCCAATCCTGGCGGTGGAGATACGCAGTATTTT
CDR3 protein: CASSANPGGGDTQYF

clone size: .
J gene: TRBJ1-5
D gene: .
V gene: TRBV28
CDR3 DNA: TGTGCCAGCAGTCCCTTCCGAGCAGGGTCTTTCGGCAATCAGCCCCAGCATTTT
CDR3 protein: CASSPFRAGSFGNQPQHF

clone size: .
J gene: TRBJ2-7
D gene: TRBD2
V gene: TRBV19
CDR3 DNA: TGTGCCAGTAGTAAGCGGGACTCGGGCGAGCAGTACTTC
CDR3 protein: CASSKRDSGEQYF

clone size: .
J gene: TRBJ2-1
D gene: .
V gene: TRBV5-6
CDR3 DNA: TGTGCCAGCAGCTTTAGCGGAACTCCCCCCAATGAGCAGTTCTTC
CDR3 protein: CASSFSGTPPNEQFF

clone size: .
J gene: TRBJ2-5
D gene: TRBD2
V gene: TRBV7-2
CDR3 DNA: TGTGCCAGCAGCTCGTGGGGACTACAAGAGACCCAGTACTTC
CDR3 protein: CASSSWGLQETQYF

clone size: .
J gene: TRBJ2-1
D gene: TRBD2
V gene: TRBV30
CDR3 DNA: TGTGCCTGGGGGGGGACTAGCTTAGACAATGAGCAGTTCTTC
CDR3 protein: CAWGGTSLDNEQFF

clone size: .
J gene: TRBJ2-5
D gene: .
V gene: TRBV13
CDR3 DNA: TGTGCCAGCAGCTTAGGACAGCCTCAAGAGACCCAGTACTTC
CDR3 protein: CASSLGQPQETQYF

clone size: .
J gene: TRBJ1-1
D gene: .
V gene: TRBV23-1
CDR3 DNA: TGCGCCAGCAGTCACAGGAAGGGGACTGAAGCTTTCTTT
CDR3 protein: CASSHRKGTEAFF

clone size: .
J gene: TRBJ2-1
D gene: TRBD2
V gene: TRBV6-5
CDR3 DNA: TGTGCCAGCAGGGAGGGGAGGGGCGGTGAGCAGTTCTTC
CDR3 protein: CASREGRGGEQFF

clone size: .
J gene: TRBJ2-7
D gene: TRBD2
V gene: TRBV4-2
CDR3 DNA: TGTGCCAGCAGCCAAGAAGATACTGTGGCGGGAGGCTCCTACGAGCAGTACTTC
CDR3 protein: CASSQEDTVAGGSYEQYF

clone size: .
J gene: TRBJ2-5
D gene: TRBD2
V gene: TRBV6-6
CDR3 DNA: TGTGCCAGCCAGCGGGAGGGAGAGACCCAGTACTTC
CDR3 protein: CASQREGETQYF

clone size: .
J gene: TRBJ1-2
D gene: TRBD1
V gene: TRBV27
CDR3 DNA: TGTGCCAGCAGTTGGGGACAGGGTCACTATGGCTACACCTTC
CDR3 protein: CASSWGQGHYGYTF

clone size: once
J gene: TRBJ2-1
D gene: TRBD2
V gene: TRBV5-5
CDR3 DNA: TGTGCCAGCAGCGGAGTAGCGGGAGGGTCCTACAATGAGCAGTTCTTC
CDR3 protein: CASSGVAGGSYNEQFF

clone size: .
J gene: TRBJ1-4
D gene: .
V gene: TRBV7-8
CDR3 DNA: TGTGCCAGCAGCTCAAGTTTCCAGGGAATGAATGAAAAACTGTTTTTT
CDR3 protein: CASSSSFQGMNEKLFF

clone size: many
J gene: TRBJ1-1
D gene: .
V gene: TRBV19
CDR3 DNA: TGTGCCAGTAGTCGCGGTAGAGGGCGAACGAACACTGAAGCTTTCTTT
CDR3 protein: CASSRGRGRTNTEAFF

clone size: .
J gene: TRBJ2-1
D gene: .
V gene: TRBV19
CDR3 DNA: TGTGCCAGTAGGCCACTCGTGGGGACAATTCAGCAGTTCTTC
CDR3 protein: CASRPLVGTIQQFF

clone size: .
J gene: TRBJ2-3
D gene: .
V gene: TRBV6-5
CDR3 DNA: TGTGCCAGCAGTTATGAGGAGGACGGCTATACGCAGTATTTT
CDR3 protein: CASSYEEDGYTQYF

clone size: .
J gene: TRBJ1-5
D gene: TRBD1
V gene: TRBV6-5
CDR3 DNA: TGTGCCAGCAGTCCCGGACAGGGGGCGTGGCAGCCCCAGCATTTT
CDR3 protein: CASSPGQGAWQPQHF

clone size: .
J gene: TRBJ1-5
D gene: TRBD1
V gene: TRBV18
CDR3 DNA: TGTGCCAGCTCACCGCTCGGGACAGGGAGCAATCAGCCCCAGCATTTT
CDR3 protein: CASSPLGTGSNQPQHF

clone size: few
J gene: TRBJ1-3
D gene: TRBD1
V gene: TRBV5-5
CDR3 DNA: TGTGCCAGCAGACCAACAGGGGGCGGAAACACCATATATTTT
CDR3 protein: CASRPTGGGNTIYF

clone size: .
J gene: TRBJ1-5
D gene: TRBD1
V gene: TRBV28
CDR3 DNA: TGTGCCAGCAGTTTCCCGCCAGGGACAGTCAATCAGCCCCAGCATTTT
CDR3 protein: CASSFPPGTVNQPQHF

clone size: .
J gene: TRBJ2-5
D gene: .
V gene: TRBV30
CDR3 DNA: TGTGCCTGGACAATGATCGGGGGATATCAGACCCAGTACTTC
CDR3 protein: CAWTMIGGYQTQYF

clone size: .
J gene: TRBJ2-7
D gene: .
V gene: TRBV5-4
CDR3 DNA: TGTGCCAGCAGCTTGGTGGGAAGGGCAGGACTCTCCTACGAGCAGTACTTC
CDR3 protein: CASSLVGRAGLSYEQYF

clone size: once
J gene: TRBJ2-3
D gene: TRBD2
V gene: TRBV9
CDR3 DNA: TGTGCCAGCGGACTAGCGGGACGTGGAGATACGCAGTATTTT
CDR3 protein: CASGLAGRGDTQYF

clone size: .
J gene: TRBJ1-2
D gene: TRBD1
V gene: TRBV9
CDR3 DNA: TGTGCCAGCAGCTTCGACAGGGGCTATGGCTACACCTTC
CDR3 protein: CASSFDRGYGYTF

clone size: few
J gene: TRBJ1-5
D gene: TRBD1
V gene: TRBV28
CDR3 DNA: TGTGCCAGCAGTTCTCCGCCCGGGACAGGGGATTATAGCAATCAGCCCCAGCATTTT
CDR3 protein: CASSSPPGTGDYSNQPQHF

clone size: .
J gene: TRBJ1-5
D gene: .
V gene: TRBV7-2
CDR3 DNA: TGTGCCAGCAGCCCAGGGGCCCAGCCCCAGCATTTT
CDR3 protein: CASSPGAQPQHF

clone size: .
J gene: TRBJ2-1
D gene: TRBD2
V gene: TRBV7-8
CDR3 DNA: TGTGCCAGCAGCTTAGGTGATAGCGGGAGCTCCTACAATGAGCAGTTCTTC
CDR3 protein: CASSLGDSGSSYNEQFF

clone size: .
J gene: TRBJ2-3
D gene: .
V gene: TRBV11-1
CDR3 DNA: TGTGCCAGCAGCTCAACTTACGAGGGGGCGCGGGGCGCAGATACGCAGTATTTT
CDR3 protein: CASSSTYEGARGADTQYF

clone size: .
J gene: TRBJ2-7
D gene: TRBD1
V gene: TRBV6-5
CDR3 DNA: TGTGCCAGCAGGGGACAGGGCTACGAGCAGTACTTC
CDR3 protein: CASRGQGYEQYF

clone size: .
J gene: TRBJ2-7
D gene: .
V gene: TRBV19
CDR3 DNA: TGTGCCAGTAGTATAGATCTCCGGGGGTACGAGCAGTACTTC
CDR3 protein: CASSIDLRGYEQYF